This paragraph covers one TCR beta chain sequence. Everyone who donated was a Caucasian adult who lived in Nashville, Tennessee. This specimen belongs to a study of shared clonotypes between healthy human individuals. The germline CDR1 and CDR2 sequences are SGHRS and YFSETQ. The CDR3 is 15 amino acids. V lost 0 bases and J 4 bases, leaving 13 bases between the germline ends. Assay runs were performed at deep level. Sequencing was performed with immunoSEQ multiplex PCR; in TCRdb, only in-frame clones are kept and a portion is missing. The sample records about 1.1 million clones, approximately 77% being singletons.

The TCR was taken from a man younger than 30 in good health. Some clones in this sample may be carry-over from other donors' samples. The chain combines TRBV5-1 with TRBJ1-2, with a possible D match to TRBD1 (5 bases). The sequencing input was memory CD4+ T cells from PBMCs. Specified subset: CD45RA-negative fraction. In nucleotides, the CDR3 is TGCGCCAGCAGCTTGGATTTAGCGGACATCTATGGCTACACCTTC. This encodes CASSLDLADIYGYTF.